This T cell receptor beta chain was captured by sequencing in a study of cytomegalovirus exposure and HLA in healthy donors. Trimming took 1 base from V and 4 from J, leaving 14 bases between them. Germline loops: CDR1 MNHNS, CDR2 SASEGT. The CDR3 has 15 amino acids. Overall study results and limits: In a later analysis, compared with equally common non-associated chains, HLA-associated beta chains were more expanded.

Primers: 60 Vbeta forward and 13 Jbeta reverse. Generated by immunoSEQ multiplex PCR, the TCRdb table keeps only in-frame clones and is missing some. The repertoire consists of 150,000 or so clones, with roughly 82% occurring once and the leading ten covering 1.5% to 2%. The table lists this clone with a few counts. Its antigen is not identified. This TCR was sampled from a woman in her 30s in good health and CMV-seronegative. The chain has TRBV6-1 and TRBJ2-7; D is perhaps TRBD1 (5 bases). Input material: PBMCs. CDR3 protein: CASSEDRSRVYEQYF. The CDR3 bases are TGTGCCAGCAGTGAAGACAGGAGTAGGGTTTACGAGCAGTACTTC.